The TCR beta chain described here comes from a study of cytomegalovirus exposure and HLA in healthy donors. The study's findings and limits: Compared with the approximately 700-donor mean, an Asian-associated ancestry cluster reportedly had fewer N-insertions, according to a later analysis.

Primers: 60 Vbeta forward and 13 Jbeta reverse. Generated by immunoSEQ multiplex PCR, the TCRdb table keeps only in-frame clones and is missing some. The profile shows around 72,000 clones, 60% to 75% of them singletons. As to this clone: The antigen is not known.

This clonotype was obtained from a man between 35 and 55 years old in good health and CMV-seropositive. The sequenced material came from PBMCs.

The CDR3 DNA follows: TGTGCCATCAGTGGGAGGACAGGGAGCACCGGGGAGCTGTTTTTT. It translates to CAISGRTGSTGELFF. V usage is TRBV10-3 and J usage is TRBJ2-2, with TRBD1 identical over 8 bases. Germline values: CDR1 ENHRY, CDR2 SYGVKD. This CDR3 is built from 15 residues. V gave up 4 bases and J gave up 4 bases; unmatched junction bases: 5.